This is a list of T cell receptor beta chains from one sample in a study of T cells in Graves' hyperthyroidism and ophthalmopathy. From the multiplex PCR reads, TCRdb called clonotypes with MiXCR, one entry per CDR3 protein. The table lists approximately 400,000 distinct CDR3 sequences, approximately 14% of them singletons. Material for sequencing was blood. The receptors shown here come from a woman aged 18-29 years with Graves' hyperthyroidism. The CDR3 runs from the conserved cysteine through the conserved F or W. A D gene is named only where the DNA matches it firmly. Size is stated for part of the rows, as once, few or many counts, or as a class when the clone is expanded.

>TRBV2|TRBJ1-2|.|.
CASSEAQIYGYTF
TGTGCCAGCAGTGAAGCGCAGATTTATGGCTACACCTTC
>TRBV12-3/TRBV12-4|TRBJ2-7|many|TRBD1
CASTWGTVSYEQYF
TGTGCCAGCACCTGGGGGACAGTCTCCTACGAGCAGTACTTC
>TRBV19|TRBJ2-2|few|.
CASIIGGGKRVNTGELFF
TGTGCCAGTATCATCGGAGGGGGAAAAAGAGTCAACACCGGGGAGCTGTTTTTT
>TRBV15|TRBJ2-1|few|TRBD1
CATSSTVTGGTDNEQFF
TGTGCCACCAGCAGTACAGTTACAGGGGGTACCGACAATGAGCAGTTCTTC
>TRBV6-1|TRBJ1-2|.|.
CASSQMLGNYGYTF
TGTGCCAGCAGTCAGATGCTGGGAAACTATGGCTACACCTTC
>TRBV9|TRBJ2-3|few|.
CASSVLRDSTDTQYF
TGTGCCAGCAGCGTCCTCCGGGACAGCACAGATACGCAGTATTTT
>TRBV28|TRBJ1-3|few|.
CASSLRGGLGNTIYF
TGTGCCAGCAGTTTACGTGGGGGGCTCGGAAACACCATATATTTT
>TRBV3-1|TRBJ1-2|.|.
CASRKTGRLGYGYTF
TGTGCCAGCAGGAAGACAGGCCGGCTGGGCTATGGCTACACCTTC
>TRBV20-1|TRBJ2-3|many|TRBD2
CSASDGRGTDTQYF
TGCAGTGCTAGCGACGGGAGGGGGACAGATACGCAGTATTTT
>TRBV19|TRBJ2-2|.|.
CASSIQGSDTGELFF
TGTGCCAGTAGTATACAGGGGTCGGACACCGGGGAGCTGTTTTTT
>TRBV4-1|TRBJ1-2|few|.
CASSQPTGGLYGYTF
TGCGCCAGCAGCCAACCGACAGGAGGGCTCTATGGCTACACCTTC
>TRBV27|TRBJ2-3|once|.
CASRNQPTGRTDTQYF
TGTGCCAGCAGAAATCAGCCGACAGGCCGCACAGATACGCAGTATTTT
>TRBV5-1|TRBJ2-2|few|TRBD1
CASTIRQGDTGELFF
TGCGCCAGCACCATTCGACAGGGGGACACCGGGGAGCTGTTTTTT